This T cell receptor beta chain was profiled in a study of blood T cell repertoires in COVID-19. About the study: COVID-19 samples, acute and convalescent, were from the United States, Italy and Spain.

The method was immunoSEQ multiplex PCR; TCRdb's version includes in-frame clones alone and lacks a portion of them. The sample lists about 140,000 clones, around nine tenths occurring once. Germline CDR1 MNHEY, CDR2 SVGAGI. This CDR3 region has 16 residues. V shed 4 bases and J 4 bases; nucleotides not matched to a gene: 8. The chain joins TRBV6-5 to TRBJ2-3; 10 nucleotides line up with TRBD1. Sample: peripheral blood. The receptor's source is a woman between 55 and 75 years old with acute or convalescent COVID-19. CDR3 DNA sequence: TGTGCCAGCAGTTCCCAACGTGGACAGGGGGCAGATACGCAGTATTTT. It is translated as CASSSQRGQGADTQYF.